The next 29 T cell receptor beta chains were all read from a single sample in a study of Ad26.COV2.S vaccination and SARS-CoV-2 variants. Assay used: immunoSEQ multiplex PCR; TCRdb lists only in-frame clones, some missing. Counted here are about 440,000 clones, around 90% occurring once; the ten biggest clones make up around 4.5%. As to treatment: some 20 received Ad26.COV2.S at low or high dose, single or two shots; five or six received placebo; per-sample allocation not given. Sampling was performed 63 days after the first vaccine or placebo injection. The sample was peripheral blood, taken in a trial of Ad26.COV2.S vaccine versus placebo. These receptors were taken from a person aged 18-65 years who received the Ad26.COV2.S COVID-19 vaccine or a placebo.

The chain uses TRBV7-3 and TRBJ2-1, with D possibly TRBD1 on 6 matching bases. Trimming took off 1 base at V and 2 bases at J, with 9 bases between the two ends. There are 15 residues in the CDR3. Germline values: CDR1 SGHTA, CDR2 FQGTGA. The CDR3 nucleotides read TGTGCCAGCAGCTTAAGGGGGCTACCCTACAATGAGCAGTTCTTC. It translates to CASSLRGLPYNEQFF.

The J gene is TRBJ1-1, the V gene TRBV4-2; 7 positions agree with TRBD1. Germline V gene sequence: CDR1 LGHNA, CDR2 YNFKEQ. This CDR3 contains 15 residues. With 2 bases clipped from V and 6 bases from J, the junction kept 9 bases outside the gene matches. CDR3 nucleotides: TGTGCCAGCAGCCAAAACCCCCAGGGGGTCCCTGAAGCTTTCTTT. Its protein product is CASSQNPQGVPEAFF.

The rearrangement links TRBV9 to TRBJ1-1, with 8 bases aligning to TRBD1. This CDR3 has 14 amino acids. The J segment lost 5 bases and the V segment lost 4 bases, leaving 7 bases of the junction unmatched. Germline loops: CDR1 SGDLS, CDR2 YYNGEE. CDR3 region: CASSIHRGGTEAFF. CDR3 bases: TGTGCCAGCAGCATACACAGGGGGGGAACTGAAGCTTTCTTT. The full variable domain, with the rest looked up from reference TRBV9 and TRBJ1-1, is DSGVTQTPKHLITATGQRVTLRCSPRSGDLSVYWYQQSLDQGLQFLIQYYNGEERAKGNILERFSAQQFPDLHSELNLSSLELGDSALYFCASSIHRGGTEAFFGQGTRLTVV.

This clone appeared a single time. V and J are TRBV6-5 and TRBJ1-1, with D unresolved. V was cut by 0 bases and J by 3 bases, with 8 bases left in between. CDR1 is MNHEY and CDR2 is SVGAGI in the germline V gene. This CDR3 has 14 residues. CDR3: CASSYSREHTEAFF. As DNA, the CDR3 is TGTGCCAGCAGTTACTCAAGGGAGCACACTGAAGCTTTCTTT.

This chain uses TRBV15 with TRBJ2-1; D may be TRBD1 or TRBD2 (5 bases each). CDR3 length: 15 amino acids. V was clipped by 5 bases and J by 0 bases, with 11 bases between them. The germline gives CDR1 LNHNV, CDR2 YYDKDF (reference sequence). CDR3 region: CATSLGVFSYNEQFF. The CDR3 DNA reads as TGTGCCACCAGCCTGGGGGTCTTCTCCTACAATGAGCAGTTCTTC. Drawing the rest from reference TRBV15 and TRBJ2-1, the complete variable domain is DAMVIQNPRYQVTQFGKPVTLSCSQTLNHNVMYWYQQKSSQAPKLLFHYYDKDFNNEADTPDNFQSRRPNTSFCFLDIRSPGLGDTAMYLCATSLGVFSYNEQFFGPGTRLTVL.

The chain combines TRBV15 with TRBJ2-3; tentatively, D is TRBD1 or TRBD2 (5 bases each). This CDR3 region has 15 residues. Germline CDR1 reads LNHNV; CDR2 reads YYDKDF (reference sequence). V shed 3 bases and J shed 2 bases, with 12 bases lying between them. The CDR3 DNA reads as TGTGCCACCAGCAGCCGGGGCAGGGTCACAGATACGCAGTATTTT. It codes for CATSSRGRVTDTQYF.

The CDR3 protein is CATSGSHSNQPQHF. CDR3 DNA: TGTGCCACCTCCGGCAGCCATAGCAATCAGCCCCAGCATTTT. This chain joins TRBV24-1 and TRBJ1-5; no clear D gene. The CDR3 sequence is 14 residues long. The V gene lost 9 bases and the J gene lost 0 bases, with 11 bases spanning the gap. Germline CDR1 is KGHDR and CDR2 is SFDVKD.

The chain is built from TRBV5-6 and TRBJ2-7, with 7 bases aligning to TRBD2. Germline V gene sequence: CDR1 SGHDT, CDR2 YYEEEE. V dropped 0 bases and J dropped 5; count of bases not matched to a gene: 5. The CDR3 covers 14 residues. In DNA form, the CDR3 reads TGTGCCAGCAGCTTGGGCGGGAGCGGCAACGAGCAGTACTTC. It translates to CASSLGGSGNEQYF.

This sequence joins TRBV19 and TRBJ2-3; 7 nucleotides agree with TRBD1. The CDR3 is 15 amino acids. Germline values: CDR1 LNHDA, CDR2 SQIVND (reference sequence). Trimming took 4 bases from V and 2 from J; bases not matched to a gene: 6. The CDR3 protein is CASSKTGLTTDTQYF. The CDR3 nucleotides are TGTGCCAGTAGTAAGACAGGGCTGACCACAGATACGCAGTATTTT.

The chain couples TRBV5-1 to TRBJ2-2; possible D gene TRBD2, 6 bases. Per germline, CDR1 SGHRS and CDR2 YFSETQ. The V gene lost 4 bases and the J gene lost 0 bases, with 10 bases spanning the gap. CDR3 size: 15 residues. The CDR3, as DNA: TGCGCCAGCAGCCCGGGGAGGACGAACACCGGGGAGCTGTTTTTT. Translating gives CASSPGRTNTGELFF.

This clone appeared a few times. CDR3 sequence: CASSREVSEGFSGNTIYF. Written as DNA, the CDR3 is TGTGCCAGCAGTCGAGAGGTCTCTGAGGGGTTTTCCGGAAACACCATATATTTT. The chain uses TRBV5-6 and TRBJ1-3; tentatively, D is TRBD1 (5 bases). Trimming took 5 bases from V and 4 from J, leaving 25 bases between them. The CDR3 has 18 amino acids. The germline gives CDR1 SGHDT, CDR2 YYEEEE.

The chain carries TRBV27 and TRBJ1-2; D gene uncertain. Trimming pared 3 bases from V and 0 bases from J, leaving 5 bases between. The CDR3 is 13 amino acids. Germline V CDR1 and CDR2: MNHEY, SMNVEV (reference sequence). The CDR3 here is CASSLEPNYGYTF. The CDR3 DNA reads TGTGCCAGCAGTTTGGAGCCTAACTATGGCTACACCTTC.

This clone has just one count. The rearrangement uses TRBV15 and TRBJ1-4, with D perhaps TRBD1 (6 bases). This CDR3 spans 15 amino acids. Germline V gives CDR1 LNHNV, CDR2 YYDKDF (reference sequence). Between the trimmed V and J ends, which lost 1 base and 5 bases, there was a span of 11 bases. The CDR3 nucleotides read TGTGCCACCAGCAGAGGGGGGGGCCTAAATGAAAAACTGTTTTTT. Protein product: CATSRGGGLNEKLFF.

The chain carries TRBV28 and TRBJ1-2; TRBD1 matches 7 bases. The V segment lost 7 bases and the J segment 4 bases; nucleotides outside the gene matches: 15. The CDR3 is 16 residues long. The germline gives CDR1 MDHEN, CDR2 SYDVKM. CDR3 coding DNA: TGTGCCAGCACCCCCTCCTTAACAGGGGCGGGCTATGGCTACACCTTC. Translated: CASTPSLTGAGYGYTF.

This sequence joins TRBV14 and TRBJ1-1, with 9 bases that match TRBD1. The trim removed 4 bases at V and 2 bases at J, leaving 11 bases unmatched. CDR1 is SGHDN, CDR2 FVKESK, per germline. This CDR3 contains 17 residues. CDR3 nucleotides: TGTGCCAGCAGCCCGGGGACAGGGTTTATTACAAACACTGAAGCTTTCTTT. Translating gives CASSPGTGFITNTEAFF.

V gene TRBV7-9 combines with J gene TRBJ2-3, with TRBD2 matching 12 bases. The CDR3 length is 18 residues. Unmatched junction bases numbered 7, after V lost 3 bases and J lost 0 bases. Germline V gene data show CDR1 as SEHNR and CDR2 as FQNEAQ (reference sequence). The CDR3 loop reads CASSFALLAGGSTDTQYF. The CDR3 DNA follows: TGTGCCAGCAGCTTCGCCTTACTAGCGGGAGGTAGCACAGATACGCAGTATTTT.

The J gene is TRBJ2-1, the V gene TRBV24-1, with 9 bases identical to TRBD2. The V gene end was trimmed by 4 bases and the J gene end by 10 bases; junction bases not matched to a gene: 13. The CDR3 sequence is 16 residues long. Germline assignment: CDR1 KGHDR and CDR2 SFDVKD. The CDR3 DNA reads TGTGCCACCAGTGAGACGACTAGCGGTCGAACCGGGGAGCAGTTCTTC. Encoded protein: CATSETTSGRTGEQFF.

V usage is TRBV2 and J usage is TRBJ2-1; 8 bases align to TRBD1. The V gene's germline CDR1 is SNHLY and CDR2 FYNNEI. Trimming removed 6 bases from V and 1 base from J; junction bases left unmatched: 5. This CDR3 region has 15 residues. As DNA, the CDR3 is TGTGCCAGCAGGGTGGACAGGGCGTCCTACAATGAGCAGTTCTTC. Its translation: CASRVDRASYNEQFF.

V and J are TRBV12-3 or TRBV12-4 and TRBJ2-5; no clear D. V was trimmed by 3 bases and J by 7 bases, leaving 6 bases between them. This CDR3 has 11 residues. CDR3 nucleotides: TGTGCCAGCAGTTTTTGGGGGACCCAGTACTTC. It specifies CASSFWGTQYF.

This rearrangement joins TRBV24-1 to TRBJ1-2; 7 bases are shared with TRBD1. The germline CDR1 and CDR2 sequences are KGHDR and SFDVKD. The CDR3 contains 14 residues. V dropped 4 bases and J dropped 4; count of bases not matched to a gene: 5. The CDR3: CATSETDRAYGYTF. The DNA of the CDR3 is TGTGCCACCAGTGAGACCGACAGGGCCTATGGCTACACCTTC.

V gene TRBV7-8 combines with J gene TRBJ2-7, with TRBD2 matching over 7 bases. Germline CDR1 and CDR2: SGHVS and FQNEAQ. The CDR3 has 14 amino acids. After removal of 4 bases from V and 3 bases from J, the junction contained 6 bases not matched to a gene. The CDR3 is CASSSSGLVYEQYF. The CDR3, as DNA: TGTGCCAGCAGCTCCTCCGGACTAGTCTACGAGCAGTACTTC.

Only one count was recorded for this clone. The chain carries TRBV18 and TRBJ1-1, with D possibly TRBD1 on 6 matching bases. The germline V and J ends were trimmed by 2 bases and 4 bases, with 14 bases remaining between them. CDR1 KGHSH and CDR2 LQKENI come from the germline V gene. The CDR3 is 15 amino acids. The CDR3 DNA follows: TGTGCCAGCTCACCAAAAGACGGAGGGGGCACTGAAGCTTTCTTT. Translating it yields CASSPKDGGGTEAFF.

The chain combines TRBV6-7 with TRBJ1-6; D remains unclear. TRBV6-7 is sorted into the ORF group, with uncertain function. CDR3 length equals 15 residues. Trimming took off 0 bases at V and 7 bases at J, with 10 bases between the two ends. The CDR3 bases are TGTGCCAGCAGTTACTCGACGGCGGGGAATTCACCCCTCCACTTT. Translating gives CASSYSTAGNSPLHF.

The CDR3 DNA is TGTGCCAGCAGCCCCCCGGGGGCTGGAAACACCATATATTTT. Translation: CASSPPGAGNTIYF. V gene TRBV3-1 (or the pseudogene TRBV3-2) combines with J gene TRBJ1-3; tentatively, D is TRBD1 (5 bases). Germline CDR1 reads LGHDT; CDR2 reads YNNKEL (reference sequence). Trimming shortened V by 4 bases and J by 2 bases, and 9 bases separated the two germline ends. The CDR3 sequence is 14 residues long.

The gene calls are TRBV10-3 and TRBJ2-2; 7 bases map to TRBD1. Per germline, CDR1 ENHRY and CDR2 SYGVKD. With 6 bases clipped from V and 0 bases from J, the junction kept 7 bases outside the gene matches. The CDR3 extends over 16 amino acids. The CDR3 loop is CAIRTDRLSNTGELFF. CDR3 in DNA: TGTGCCATCAGGACGGACAGGCTATCGAACACCGGGGAGCTGTTTTTT.

Only one count was recorded for this clone. The chain carries TRBV2 and TRBJ2-1; 9 nucleotides match TRBD1. V was pared by 7 bases and J by 6 bases, with 13 bases of the junction left unmatched. Germline-derived CDR1 and CDR2 are SNHLY and FYNNEI. This CDR3 has 16 amino acids. This CDR3 reads CASNAAGTGLFNEQFF. In DNA, the CDR3 is TGTGCCAGCAATGCAGCCGGGACAGGGCTCTTCAATGAGCAGTTCTTC.

V is TRBV28 and J is TRBJ1-1; tentatively, D is TRBD1 (5 bases). Germline V gene data show CDR1 as MDHEN and CDR2 as SYDVKM. The V gene lost 3 bases and the J gene lost 0 bases, with 14 bases spanning the gap. The CDR3 has 16 residues. The DNA for the CDR3 is TGTGCCAGCAGTTTGGGGACGGGTAAGATGAACACTGAAGCTTTCTTT. It is translated as CASSLGTGKMNTEAFF.

The gene calls are TRBV4-1 and TRBJ2-7; tentatively, D is TRBD1 (6 bases). Trimming stripped 0 bases from V and 2 bases from J, with 11 bases between. CDR1 and CDR2 from the germline V gene are MGHRA and YSYEKL. The CDR3 runs to 15 residues. CDR3 region: CASSQEWQGTYEQYF. CDR3 in DNA: TGCGCCAGCAGCCAAGAGTGGCAGGGGACCTACGAGCAGTACTTC.

The V gene is TRBV13, the J gene TRBJ2-5; D possibly corresponds to TRBD2 (6 bases). The CDR3 is made up of 13 amino acids. Trimming left V 5 bases short and J 5 bases short, with 12 bases between. CDR1 is PRHDT, CDR2 FYEKMQ, per germline (reference sequence). CDR3 in DNA: TGTGCCAGCAGCCCCCCTGGGGGGGAGACCCAGTACTTC. Translated, it gives CASSPPGGETQYF.